The clone carrying this T cell receptor (beta chain) was counted ten times or more. Its matching antigen is unknown. The data originate from a study of identical twins. V shed 6 bases and J 1 base; nucleotides not matched to a gene: 7. CDR3 length: 15 amino acids. Study-wide points: Twin pairs' shared out-of-frame alpha sequences were enriched in low generation probability.

Unique molecular identifiers were in the cDNA, with template-switch universal primer binding. TCRdb re-derived calls from the 5' RACE reads in MiXCR, one entry per CDR3 protein. The profile shows hundreds of thousands of distinct CDR3 sequences, about a fifth of them singletons. These same records also appear under a second study, on yellow fever vaccine responses in identical twins.

This TCR was sampled from a woman under 30 in good health. The V gene is TRBV12-3 or TRBV12-4, the J gene TRBJ2-3; 7 nucleotides align to TRBD2. The sequenced material came from CD4+ T cells sorted from blood. CDR3 protein: CASRLSGVGTDTQYF. In DNA form, the CDR3 reads TGTGCCAGCAGATTGAGCGGGGTGGGCACAGATACGCAGTATTTT.